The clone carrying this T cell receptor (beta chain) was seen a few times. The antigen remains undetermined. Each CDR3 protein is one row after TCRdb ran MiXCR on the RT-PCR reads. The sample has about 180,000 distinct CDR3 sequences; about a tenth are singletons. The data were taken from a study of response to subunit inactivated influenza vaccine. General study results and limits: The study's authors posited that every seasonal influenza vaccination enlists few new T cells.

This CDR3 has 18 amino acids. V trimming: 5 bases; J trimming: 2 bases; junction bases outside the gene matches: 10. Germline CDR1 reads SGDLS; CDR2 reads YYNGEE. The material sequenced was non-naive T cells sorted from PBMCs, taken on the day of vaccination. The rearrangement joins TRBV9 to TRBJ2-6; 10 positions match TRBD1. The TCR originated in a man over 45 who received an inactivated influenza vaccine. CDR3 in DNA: TGTGCCAGCAGTGACAGGGGGCGCGGAATTACTGGGGCCAACGTCCTGACTTTC. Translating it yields CASSDRGRGITGANVLTF.